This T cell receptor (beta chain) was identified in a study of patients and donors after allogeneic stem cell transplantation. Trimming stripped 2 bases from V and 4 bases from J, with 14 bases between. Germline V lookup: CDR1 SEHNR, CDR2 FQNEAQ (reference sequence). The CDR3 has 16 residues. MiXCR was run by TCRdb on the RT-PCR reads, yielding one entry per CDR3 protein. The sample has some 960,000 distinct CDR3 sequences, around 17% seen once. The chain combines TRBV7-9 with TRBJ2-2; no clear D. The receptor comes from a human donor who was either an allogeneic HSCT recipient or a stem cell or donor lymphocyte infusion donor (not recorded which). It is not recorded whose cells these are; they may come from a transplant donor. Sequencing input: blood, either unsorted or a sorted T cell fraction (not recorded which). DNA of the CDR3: TGTGCCAGCAGCTTACGACAAGTGGTAGTCACCGGGGAGCTGTTTTTT. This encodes CASSLRQVVVTGELFF. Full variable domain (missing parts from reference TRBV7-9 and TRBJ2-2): DTGVSQNPRHKITKRGQNVTFRCDPISEHNRLYWYRQTLGQGPEFLTYFQNEAQLEKSRLLSDRFSAERPKGSFSTLEIQRTEQGDSAMYLCASSLRQVVVTGELFFGEGSRLTVL.